A single sample gave rise to the 24 T cell receptor beta chains below, sequenced in a study of OX40 agonist ivuxolimab in advanced cancers. Library preparation was by the immunoSEQ multiplex PCR assay. Held by TCRdb, this immuneACCESS table contains in-frame sequences only and omits some clones. Under half of the omission traces to an unresolved V gene where checked; the cause of the rest is unknown. Within this sample are about 34,000 clones, with around 80% of them counted one time only. The top ten clonotypes cover about 2.7% of the sample. Source: CD4+ or CD8+ T cells sorted from blood, taken in a trial of the OX40 agonist ivuxolimab. The origin of the receptors is an adult with an advanced solid tumor such as melanoma, head and neck, liver or kidney cancer.

This rearrangement joins TRBV19 to TRBJ2-1; perhaps TRBD1 as D (7 bases). The CDR3 spans 15 residues. V was pared by 1 base and J by 6 bases, with 13 bases between. The germline V gene encodes CDR1 LNHDA and CDR2 SQIVND (reference sequence). Here the CDR3 reads CASSIGQGGGNEQFF. The CDR3 DNA reads TGTGCCAGTAGTATAGGCCAGGGGGGAGGCAATGAGCAGTTCTTC.

With respect to this clone: Other nucleotide sequences in the sample specify the same CDR3. The chain couples TRBV5-1 to TRBJ2-1; 7 bases are a match to TRBD2. The V and J ends lost 3 bases and 6 bases, in that order; junction bases with no gene match: 12. This CDR3 contains 16 residues. The germline V gene has CDR1 SGHRS and CDR2 YFSETQ. CDR3 region: CASSSTGEGPGNEQFF. The CDR3 DNA reads as TGCGCCAGCAGCTCTACCGGGGAGGGACCGGGCAATGAGCAGTTCTTC.

The CDR3 DNA reads as TGTGCCAGCAGTTTAGATGTCTCTAACTATGGCTACACCTTC. It encodes CASSLDVSNYGYTF. V and J are TRBV28 and TRBJ1-2; D not resolved. Germline CDR1 reads MDHEN; CDR2 reads SYDVKM. The ends were cut back, 2 bases at V and 0 bases at J, with 7 bases in the middle. The CDR3 is made up of 14 amino acids.

The rearrangement links TRBV7-9 to TRBJ2-1, with 11 bases matching TRBD2. Germline V gene sequence: CDR1 SEHNR, CDR2 FQNEAQ (reference sequence). Trimming at V came to 7 bases and at J to 7 bases, leaving 6 bases not matched to a gene. CDR3 length: 14 residues. CDR3 region: CASIIAGGRNEQFF. The DNA for the CDR3 is TGTGCCAGCATCATAGCGGGGGGGCGTAATGAGCAGTTCTTC.

This sequence joins TRBV5-4 and TRBJ2-7; tentative D call: TRBD2 (7 bases). There are 15 residues in the CDR3. V dropped 4 bases and J dropped 3 bases, with 17 bases sitting between them. In germline, CDR1 is SGHNT, CDR2 YYREEE (reference sequence). The chain's CDR3 is CASSRGVGGGYEQYF. The CDR3 DNA follows: TGTGCCAGCAGCCGAGGGGTGGGAGGGGGCTACGAGCAGTACTTC.

A few counts support this clone. The chain uses TRBV29-1 and TRBJ1-3, with D tentatively TRBD1 (6 bases). With 6 bases removed from V and 1 base from J, the gap between germline ends came to 10 bases. The CDR3 totals 13 residues. In germline, CDR1 is SQVTM, CDR2 ANQGSEA. The CDR3 DNA reads as TGCAGCGTCTTCCAGGGGTCTGGAAACACCATATATTTT. This codes for CSVFQGSGNTIYF.

J is TRBJ1-5 and V is TRBV4-3; D is undetermined. V dropped 0 bases and J dropped 5 bases, with 8 bases sitting between them. This CDR3 comprises 14 residues. Looked up from germline, CDR1 is LGHNA and CDR2 is YSLEER. The DNA of the CDR3 is TGCGCCAGCAGCCAAGAGGACGGTCATCAGCCCCAGCATTTT. It is translated as CASSQEDGHQPQHF.

In this sample, this clone turned up a few times. The V gene is TRBV11-2, the J gene TRBJ1-4; 7 bases line up with TRBD1. In germline, CDR1 is SGHAT, CDR2 FQNNGV. This CDR3 is built from 14 residues. The ends lost 5 bases at V and 3 bases at J; junction bases unmatched: 3. The CDR3 coding sequence is TGTGCCAGCAGCGTGGGACAGTCTAATGAAAAACTGTTTTTT. Translating gives CASSVGQSNEKLFF.

The rearrangement links TRBV5-1 to TRBJ2-7, with 8 bases that match TRBD2. Germline loops: CDR1 SGHRS, CDR2 YFSETQ. The CDR3 is made up of 14 amino acids. With 0 bases clipped from V and 3 bases from J, the junction kept 2 bases outside the gene matches. This CDR3 is CASSLERGGYEQYF. The CDR3 DNA sequence: TGCGCCAGCAGCTTGGAACGGGGGGGCTACGAGCAGTACTTC.

This clone came up once. The chain employs TRBV28 and TRBJ1-2, with D perhaps matching TRBD1 (5 bases). Looked up from germline, CDR1 is MDHEN and CDR2 is SYDVKM. The V end was cut by 1 base, the J end by 6 bases, with 15 bases between. The CDR3 has 15 residues. DNA for the CDR3: TGTGCCAGCAGTTTATTTAGGGACCGACAGCATGGCTACACCTTC. Amino acids: CASSLFRDRQHGYTF.

The chain links TRBV9 to TRBJ2-5; D not resolved. The J call may be in error: the DNA end matches TRBJ2-7 better. The CDR3 consists of 14 residues. Looked up from germline, CDR1 is SGDLS and CDR2 is YYNGEE. The CDR3 loop is CASSVDLLGYEQYF. In DNA form, the CDR3 reads TGTGCCAGCAGCGTAGACTTGCTTGGCTACGAGCAGTACTTC.

The chain has TRBV10-2 and TRBJ1-6; 7 bases are shared with TRBD1. The trim removed 7 bases at V and 1 base at J, leaving 10 bases unmatched. Germline values: CDR1 WSHSY, CDR2 SAAADI. The CDR3 contains 17 residues. The CDR3 DNA follows: TGCGCCAGCACCTCGGACAGGATGAATTCCTATAATTCACCCCTCCACTTT. This translates into CASTSDRMNSYNSPLHF.

The chain has TRBV10-3 and TRBJ2-5, with a possible D match to TRBD2 (6 bases). The V end lost 4 bases, the J end lost 4 bases, and 16 bases lay between the germline ends. Looked up from germline, CDR1 is ENHRY and CDR2 is SYGVKD. The CDR3 covers 15 residues. The CDR3 region has the DNA TGTGCCATCAGTGGAGGGGTGGGTAGCGGAGAGACCCAGTACTTC. Amino acid sequence: CAISGGVGSGETQYF.

The chain has TRBV19 and TRBJ1-1; D not certain. CDR3 size: 10 residues. Germline lookup yields CDR1 LNHDA and CDR2 SQIVND (reference sequence). The germline V and J ends were trimmed by 8 bases and 8 bases, with 9 bases remaining between them. For the CDR3, the DNA is TGTGCCAGTGATAGGTTCGAAGCTTTCTTT. Its protein is CASDRFEAFF.

This clone was seen a few times. J is TRBJ1-1 and V is TRBV2; D perhaps matches TRBD1 (5 bases). The CDR3 consists of 15 residues. Between the trimmed V and J ends, which lost 1 base and 6 bases, there was a span of 15 bases. CDR1 is SNHLY, CDR2 FYNNEI, per germline. CDR3 loop: CASSEDRGRAAEAFF. The CDR3 DNA is TGTGCCAGCAGTGAAGACCGGGGACGGGCCGCTGAAGCTTTCTTT. Based on the CDR3 plus reference TRBV2 and TRBJ1-1, the full variable domain is EPEVTQTPSHQVTQMGQEVILRCVPISNHLYFYWYRQILGQKVEFLVSFYNNEISEKSEIFDDQFSVERPDGSNFTLKIRSTKLEDSAMYFCASSEDRGRAAEAFFGQGTRLTVV.

This chain joins TRBV25-1 and TRBJ2-5; a possible D gene is TRBD2 (5 bases). Germline-derived CDR1 and CDR2 are MGHDK and SYGVNS. The CDR3 is made up of 15 amino acids. With 1 base removed from V and 5 bases from J, the gap between germline ends came to 14 bases. The CDR3 protein is CASSEFSAGRETQYF. DNA of the CDR3: TGTGCCAGCAGTGAATTTAGCGCGGGCAGGGAGACCCAGTACTTC.

The genes are TRBV7-2 and TRBJ2-7; 11 nucleotides agree with TRBD1. The CDR3 is made up of 14 amino acids. Germline lookup yields CDR1 SGHTA and CDR2 FQGNSA. The V segment lost 7 bases and the J segment 4 bases; nucleotides outside the gene matches: 6. The CDR3 DNA sequence: TGTGCCAGCACCGGACAGGGGGCAAAATACGAGCAGTACTTC. Protein: CASTGQGAKYEQYF.

This clone was recorded a few times. This chain links TRBV7-8 with TRBJ1-5; a weak D match, TRBD1 (6 bases). The CDR3 is 17 amino acids. Trimming removed 5 bases from V and 0 bases from J, with 17 bases in between. CDR1 SGHVS and CDR2 FQNEAQ come from the germline V gene. CDR3 bases: TGTGCCAGCAGCCCGAGACAGGTTACACTTAGCAATCAGCCCCAGCATTTT. It encodes CASSPRQVTLSNQPQHF.

This chain joins TRBV10-2 and TRBJ1-2; D gene uncertain. The germline V and J ends were trimmed by 4 bases and 5 bases, with 5 bases remaining between them. CDR3 length equals 11 residues. Germline assignment: CDR1 WSHSY and CDR2 SAAADI. The CDR3 loop reads CASSADYGYTF. The DNA for the CDR3 is TGCGCCAGCAGTGCCGATTATGGCTACACCTTC.

The rearrangement joins TRBV28 to TRBJ2-5; either TRBD1 or TRBD2 may supply D (6 bases each). The germline gives CDR1 MDHEN, CDR2 SYDVKM. The germline V and J ends were trimmed by 5 bases and 4 bases, with 17 bases remaining between them. The CDR3 extends over 15 amino acids. CDR3 nucleotide sequence: TGTGCCAGCAGTCCCAAAGGGGGAGGTAGAGAGACCCAGTACTTC. It encodes CASSPKGGGRETQYF.

The chain recombines TRBV10-2 with TRBJ1-1; tentatively, D is TRBD1 (6 bases). V lost 1 base, J lost 1 base, and 10 bases lay in between. Germline CDR1 is WSHSY and CDR2 is SAAADI. CDR3 length: 15 residues. CDR3 residues: CASSELGQTNTEAFF. The CDR3 nucleotides read TGCGCCAGCAGTGAGTTGGGACAAACGAACACTGAAGCTTTCTTT.

The chain uses TRBV7-2 and TRBJ2-1; TRBD1 aligns across 11 bases. The CDR3 length is 15 residues. The junction had 6 bases not matched to a gene; V was cut back by 4 bases and J by 7 bases. CDR1 and CDR2 from the germline V gene are SGHTA and FQGNSA. The CDR3 DNA sequence: TGTGCCAGCAGCTCCAGGACAGGGGGCTTGAATGAGCAGTTCTTC. This translates into CASSSRTGGLNEQFF.

Regarding this clone: The germline gene is not matched at one end of the junction; a read error may be the cause. The chain employs TRBV5-1 and TRBJ1-1, with D perhaps matching TRBD1 (6 bases). This CDR3 is 17 amino acids long. CDR1 is SGHRS and CDR2 is YFSETQ in the germline V gene. The CDR3 region has the DNA TGCGCCAGCAGCCCAAACCTCTTGGACAGTTTGAACACTAAAGCTTTCTTT. Translated: CASSPNLLDSLNTKAFF.

The chain employs TRBV11-3 and TRBJ2-2; D gene uncertain. The CDR3 runs to 12 residues. The germline V gene encodes CDR1 SGHNT and CDR2 YENEEA. The V end lost 5 bases, the J end lost 3 bases, and 4 bases lay between the germline ends. CDR3 residues: CASSEYTGELFF. CDR3 sequence (DNA): TGTGCCAGCAGCGAGTACACCGGGGAGCTGTTTTTT.